Listed below are T cell receptor beta chains from one sample, sequenced in a study of blood T cells in healthy people across ages. TCRdb independently ran MiXCR on the 5' RACE reads; one entry per CDR3 protein. This sample carries around 2 million distinct CDR3 sequences, about two fifths of them seen once, and the ten largest clones take more than 20%. Sequenced sample: blood. The receptors derive from a human donor in good health. CDR3s include the opening cysteine and the closing phenylalanine or tryptophan. Fields, in order: clone size, D gene, J gene, V gene, CDR3 protein, CDR3 DNA. The D gene is left open where the match is weak. Clone sizes are given selectively: once, few, many, or a class where the clone is expanded.

>NA|NA|TRBJ1-5|TRBV4-2
CASSQVGRKRSNRPQHF
TGTGCCAGCAGCCAAGTTGGAAGGAAAAGAAGCAATCGGCCCCAGCATTTT
>few|TRBD1|TRBJ2-1|TRBV6-5
CASSFSSGQGANNEQFF
TGTGCCAGCAGTTTTAGTTCGGGACAGGGCGCAAACAATGAGCAGTTCTTC
>NA|NA|TRBJ2-3|TRBV7-8
CASSPPGQDSDTQYF
TGTGCCAGCAGCCCCCCTGGGCAGGATTCTGATACGCAGTATTTT
>few|TRBD2|TRBJ2-1|TRBV12-3/TRBV12-4
CASSQRGGLFSFF
TGTGCCAGCAGCCAGCGGGGGGGCCTCTTCTCGTTCTTC
>few|TRBD2|TRBJ2-3|TRBV29-1
CSVGLALNTDTQYF
TGCAGCGTTGGACTAGCTCTCAACACAGATACGCAGTATTTT
>NA|TRBD2|TRBJ2-1|TRBV3-1
CASSLREVGSNEQFF
TGTGCCAGCAGCTTGCGGGAGGTTGGGTCGAATGAGCAGTTCTTC
>few|NA|TRBJ2-7|TRBV2
CASSASQGIYEQYF
TGTGCCAGCAGTGCTTCTCAGGGGATATACGAGCAGTACTTC
>NA|NA|TRBJ2-1|TRBV28
CASSDGQPSSYNEQFF
TGTGCCAGCAGTGATGGGCAGCCGAGCTCCTACAATGAGCAGTTCTTC
>few|TRBD1|TRBJ1-2|TRBV2
CASSGRDRVSGYTF
TGTGCCAGCAGTGGAAGGGACAGGGTCAGTGGCTACACCTTC
>NA|NA|TRBJ2-7|TRBV2
CASSRTPQGYEQYF
TGTGCCAGCAGTAGGACTCCTCAGGGGTACGAGCAGTACTTC
>many|TRBD1|TRBJ2-5|TRBV2
CASSITGGIETQYF
TGTGCCAGCAGTATAACAGGGGGCATAGAGACCCAGTACTTC
>NA|TRBD1|TRBJ1-2|TRBV2
CASSEALTGLGYTF
TGTGCCAGCAGTGAAGCGCTGACAGGGCTGGGCTACACCTTC
>few|TRBD2|TRBJ2-1|TRBV12-3/TRBV12-4
CASSPVVGAGGPLSSYNEQFF
TGTGCCAGCAGTCCTGTAGTAGGGGCGGGGGGCCCTCTTAGCTCCTACAATGAGCAGTTCTTC
>few|NA|TRBJ1-2|TRBV29-1
CSVPDRPFYGYTF
TGCAGCGTCCCTGACAGGCCATTCTATGGCTACACCTTC
>NA|NA|TRBJ1-2|TRBV21-1
CASSTRTGVRCYGYTF
TGTGCCAGCAGCACGAGAACAGGGGTACGATGCTATGGCTACACCTTC
>few|NA|TRBJ2-1|TRBV7-9
CASSLQDSYNEQFF
TGTGCCAGCAGCTTACAGGACTCCTACAATGAGCAGTTCTTC
>few|NA|TRBJ2-1|TRBV11-2
CASSTGLNSYNEQFF
TGTGCCAGCAGCACAGGGCTCAACTCCTACAATGAGCAGTTCTTC
>NA|NA|TRBJ2-5|TRBV6-1
CASSEGGATTYELYF
TGTGCCAGCAGTGAAGGAGGGGCGACAACCTACGAGCTGTACTTC
>few|NA|TRBJ2-1|TRBV9
CASTSFGAGNNEQFF
TGTGCCAGCACCTCTTTTGGGGCGGGCAACAATGAGCAGTTCTTC
>few|TRBD2|TRBJ2-7|TRBV20-1
CSAVRLAGISYEQYF
TGCAGTGCCGTTAGGCTAGCGGGGATCTCCTACGAGCAGTACTTC
>many|TRBD2|TRBJ2-7|TRBV7-2
CASSRDYSYEQYF
TGTGCCAGCAGTAGGGACTATTCCTACGAGCAGTACTTC